The TCR beta chain under discussion was sequenced for a study of T cells in Graves' hyperthyroidism and ophthalmopathy. The study, taken as a whole, reports: A 13 V-J signature model discriminated ophthalmopathy versus stable hyperthyroidism.

It was at first hyperthyroidism diagnosis, before any ophthalmopathy symptoms, that the blood sample was taken. From 8.5 to 10 ml of fresh peripheral blood, PBMCs were isolated. Germline values: CDR1 SGDLS, CDR2 YYNGEE. Trimming took 3 bases from V and 8 from J, leaving 11 bases between them. CDR3 length: 12 residues. This clonotype came up many times. Its antigen is as yet unknown. Amplification of TCR beta CDR3 regions was performed using RNA transcripts as template. TCR CDR3 regions were first amplified by RT-PCR with HTBI primers. A single record per CDR3 protein comes from TCRdb applying MiXCR to the multiplex PCR reads. The data contain 300,000 to 450,000 distinct CDR3 sequences, about a sixth of them seen just once; the ten biggest clones take up 25% to 30%.

The sample was blood. The sequence derives from a woman aged 18-29 years with Graves' hyperthyroidism that later progressed to Graves' ophthalmopathy. V is TRBV9 and J is TRBJ1-2; no clear D gene. The CDR3 reads CASSGGARGYTF. CDR3 sequence (DNA): TGTGCCAGCAGCGGAGGAGCCCGCGGCTACACCTTC.